These 25 T cell receptor beta chains were all obtained from the same sample, sequenced in a study of identifying expanded T cells in peripheral blood. Profiled with immunoSEQ multiplex PCR; TCRdb holds only in-frame clones, not every one. This table holds over 70,000 clones, 88% found once. Sequencing was performed on blood. All receptors derive from a person between 18 and 75 years old in good health.

The V and J genes are TRBV6-5 and TRBJ2-7; tentative D call: TRBD1 (5 bases). The V and J ends lost 3 bases and 10 bases respectively, with 10 bases between them. The CDR3 contains 11 residues. CDR1 is MNHEY and CDR2 is SVGAGI in the germline V gene. DNA of the CDR3: TGTGCCAGCAGTTATGTCGGACAACAGTACTTC. Residues: CASSYVGQQYF.

The rearrangement joins TRBV9 to TRBJ1-2, with a tentative D call TRBD1 (6 bases). Trimming shortened V by 3 bases and J by 1 base, and 7 bases separated the two germline ends. This CDR3 is 13 amino acids long. Germline assignment: CDR1 SGDLS and CDR2 YYNGEE. The CDR3 DNA reads TGTGCCAGCAGCGCACAGGGTAACTATGGCTACACCTTC. This codes for CASSAQGNYGYTF.

This chain joins TRBV4-3 and TRBJ2-2, with D perhaps matching TRBD1 or TRBD2 (5 bases each). Trimming cost V 4 bases and J 6 bases, with 18 bases left between them. The germline gives CDR1 LGHNA, CDR2 YSLEER. CDR3 size: 16 residues. CDR3 nucleotide sequence: TGCGCCAGCAGCCCCCGGAAGGGCCGGGGACCCGGGGAGCTGTTTTTT. This translates into CASSPRKGRGPGELFF.

This chain uses TRBV28 with TRBJ2-3, with 8 bases identical to TRBD1. Germline CDR1 and CDR2: MDHEN and SYDVKM. CDR3 length: 17 amino acids. V gave up 6 bases and J gave up 2 bases; unmatched junction bases: 13. The CDR3 bases are TGTGCCAGCAGCAAAATTGGACAGGGCTTCATCACAGATACGCAGTATTTT. It specifies CASSKIGQGFITDTQYF. Drawing the rest from reference TRBV28 and TRBJ2-3, the complete variable domain is DVKVTQSSRYLVKRTGEKVFLECVQDMDHENMFWYRQDPGLGLRLIYFSYDVKMKEKGDIPEGYSVSREKKERFSLILESASTNQTSMYLCASSKIGQGFITDTQYFGPGTRLTVL.

This clone was detected a few times. The V and J genes are TRBV4-2 and TRBJ2-4; 16 nucleotides line up with TRBD2. Germline values: CDR1 LGHNA, CDR2 YNFKEQ. The CDR3 runs to 16 residues. With 6 bases clipped from V and 15 bases from J, the junction kept 14 bases outside the gene matches. CDR3 in DNA: TGTGCCAGCAGTCATGCTCCCGGGACTAGCGGGGGGGCATGGTACTTC. This gives the protein CASSHAPGTSGGAWYF.

This chain joins TRBV5-1 and TRBJ1-4; D is unresolved. Germline assignment: CDR1 SGHRS and CDR2 YFSETQ. This CDR3 spans 14 amino acids. Trimming cost V 0 bases and J 4 bases, with 7 bases left between them. CDR3 bases: TGCGCCAGCAGCTTGGGATCCGTTAATGAAAAACTGTTTTTT. Translation: CASSLGSVNEKLFF.

The gene calls are TRBV4-1 and TRBJ1-2; possible D gene TRBD1, 6 bases. V lost 0 bases and J lost 8, with 10 bases in between. The CDR3 contains 13 residues. Germline values: CDR1 MGHRA, CDR2 YSYEKL. The CDR3 is CASSQDTGLGYTF. The CDR3 DNA follows: TGCGCCAGCAGCCAAGATACAGGGCTGGGCTACACCTTC.

This clone was recorded once. This sequence joins TRBV15 and TRBJ2-2; the D call may be TRBD1 or TRBD2 (5 bases each). The CDR3 is made up of 17 amino acids. The V end lost 1 base, the J end lost 0 bases, and 12 bases lay between the germline ends. Germline V CDR1 and CDR2: LNHNV, YYDKDF (reference sequence). The CDR3 nucleotides read TGTGCCACCAGCAGAGGGATGGGGACGGCGAACACCGGGGAGCTGTTTTTT. It translates to CATSRGMGTANTGELFF.

Worth noting for this clone: One end of the junction is discordant with germline, which a read error may explain. V usage is TRBV19 and J usage is TRBJ2-3; the D call may be TRBD1 or TRBD2 (6 bases each). The CDR3 is 16 amino acids. From germline, CDR1 is LNHDA and CDR2 SQIVND (reference sequence). The CDR3 here is CASSDWVIGGTDTQYF. The CDR3 DNA is TGTGCCAGTAGTGATTGGGTTATCGGGGGCACGGATACGCAGTATTTT.

This clone was counted a single time. The chain couples TRBV9 to TRBJ1-6; a weak D match, TRBD1 (5 bases). The V end was cut by 7 bases, the J end by 6 bases, with 17 bases between. The CDR3 extends over 15 amino acids. The V gene's germline CDR1 is SGDLS and CDR2 YYNGEE. Here the CDR3 DNA reads TGTGCCAGCCAGCGGGGGTCGAACCCTAATTCACCCCTCCACTTT. Its protein is CASQRGSNPNSPLHF.

The sample holds one count of this clone. This rearrangement joins TRBV7-2 to TRBJ2-7, with 10 positions matching TRBD1. The CDR3 loop spans 15 amino acids. The V segment lost 3 bases and the J segment 3 bases; nucleotides outside the gene matches: 5. Germline assignment: CDR1 SGHTA and CDR2 FQGNSA. The CDR3: CASSLGQGSGYEQYF. The CDR3 DNA reads as TGTGCCAGCAGCTTGGGACAGGGGTCTGGCTACGAGCAGTACTTC.

CDR3 residues: CASSPLRVSAGAIQETQYF. In nucleotides, the CDR3 is TGTGCCAGCAGCCCGCTGAGGGTATCGGCTGGAGCGATCCAAGAGACCCAGTACTTC. The genes are TRBV7-9 and TRBJ2-5; weak D call: TRBD2 (5 bases). The germline CDR1 and CDR2 sequences are SEHNR and FQNEAQ (reference sequence). Trimming left V 5 bases short and J 1 base short, with 26 bases between. The CDR3 has 19 amino acids.

The chain has TRBV4-3 and TRBJ1-3; 9 nucleotides agree with TRBD1. In germline, CDR1 is LGHNA, CDR2 YSLEER. This CDR3 is 15 amino acids long. V trimming: 3 bases; J trimming: 4 bases; junction bases outside the gene matches: 4. The CDR3 is CASSHTGTGGNTIYF. The CDR3 region has the DNA TGCGCCAGCAGCCATACCGGGACAGGGGGAAACACCATATATTTT.

The chain recombines TRBV27 with TRBJ1-5; a weak D match, TRBD1 (5 bases). Trimming removed 3 bases at V and 0 bases at J, with 12 bases between. CDR1 is MNHEY and CDR2 is SMNVEV in the germline V gene (reference sequence). The CDR3 has 16 amino acids. CDR3 coding DNA: TGTGCCAGCAGTTTCGGAGGGGTCCTTAGCAATCAGCCCCAGCATTTT. Translated, it gives CASSFGGVLSNQPQHF.

The chain carries TRBV19 and TRBJ2-7, with D perhaps being TRBD1 or TRBD2 (5 bases each). The V end was cut by 4 bases, the J end by 5 bases, with 18 bases between. The CDR3 runs to 15 residues. Germline CDR1 LNHDA, CDR2 SQIVND (reference sequence). The CDR3 bases are TGTGCCAGTAGTAACCTTGGGGGTCTTTCCCACGAGCAGTACTTC. This sequence encodes CASSNLGGLSHEQYF.

The chain links TRBV6-4 to TRBJ2-3; D is undetermined. There are 14 residues in the CDR3. Trimming shortened V by 4 bases and J by 0 bases, and 8 bases separated the two germline ends. The V gene's germline CDR1 is MRHNA and CDR2 SNTAGT. The CDR3 coding sequence is TGTGCCAGCAGTGCCACGACTAGCACAGATACGCAGTATTTT. This gives the protein CASSATTSTDTQYF.

This clone was seen just once. This chain joins TRBV27 and TRBJ2-7, with a tentative D call TRBD2 (5 bases). V was clipped by 6 bases and J by 11 bases, with 14 bases between them. The CDR3 runs 11 residues. The V gene's germline CDR1 is MNHEY and CDR2 SMNVEV (reference sequence). CDR3 amino acids: CASSQDERKYF. In DNA form, the CDR3 reads TGTGCCAGCAGCCAAGATGAGCGGAAGTACTTC.

V gene TRBV21-1 combines with J gene TRBJ2-2. TRBV21-1 is labeled a pseudogene. The CDR3 runs 14 residues. The CDR3 spells CASRGRELTGELFF. CDR3 DNA: TGTGCCAGCCGGGGGCGAGAGTTAACCGGGGAGCTGTTTTTT.

This chain connects TRBV11-2 to TRBJ2-7; 8 bases align to TRBD2. V lost 0 bases and J lost 4; bases outside the gene matches: 5. There are 15 residues in the CDR3. The germline CDR1 and CDR2 sequences are SGHAT and FQNNGV. In DNA, the CDR3 is TGTGCCAGCAGCTTAGAACTAGCGGACCATTACGAGCAGTACTTC. Residues: CASSLELADHYEQYF.

V and J are TRBV18 and TRBJ2-2; D possibly corresponds to TRBD2 (5 bases). The germline V and J ends were trimmed by 5 bases and 3 bases, with 10 bases remaining between them. The CDR3 has 14 amino acids. From germline, CDR1 is KGHSH and CDR2 LQKENI. The CDR3 here is CASSSRADTGELFF. In DNA form, the CDR3 reads TGTGCCAGCTCATCGAGGGCGGACACCGGGGAGCTGTTTTTT.

The chain uses TRBV5-1 and TRBJ1-4; D is unclear. The V end lost 0 bases, the J end lost 17 bases, and 20 bases lay between the germline ends. The CDR3 extends over 14 amino acids. Germline V gene data show CDR1 as SGHRS and CDR2 as YFSETQ. CDR3 region: CASSLDGDRTESFF. The CDR3 region has the DNA TGCGCCAGCAGCTTGGATGGTGACCGGACCGAGTCTTTTTTT.

The table lists this clone with a few counts. This rearrangement joins TRBV4-2 to TRBJ2-7; 9 nucleotides align to TRBD1. Losses at the gene ends were 3 bases for V and 2 bases for J; bases not matched to a gene: 2. The CDR3 sequence is 14 residues long. Germline V gene lookup returns CDR1 LGHNA and CDR2 YNFKEQ. CDR3 sequence: CASSQDRGAYEQYF. CDR3 DNA sequence: TGTGCCAGCAGCCAGGACAGGGGAGCCTACGAGCAGTACTTC.

This clone has just a few counts. The gene calls are TRBV5-4 and TRBJ2-2; D unclear. The germline CDR1 and CDR2 sequences are SGHNT and YYREEE (reference sequence). The V end was cut by 3 bases, the J end by 0 bases, with 9 bases between. This CDR3 contains 15 residues. DNA of the CDR3: TGTGCCAGCAGCTCAAAAACAGCGAACACCGGGGAGCTGTTTTTT. Protein product: CASSSKTANTGELFF.

The chain is built from TRBV9 and TRBJ2-1, with D perhaps being TRBD1 or TRBD2 (5 bases each). The CDR3 sequence is 16 residues long. Germline V CDR1 and CDR2: SGDLS, YYNGEE. The V and J ends lost 2 bases and 8 bases respectively, with 20 bases between them. Here the CDR3 DNA reads TGTGCCAGCAGCGTCCCCTCCGGGACCCCCGCCGATGAGCAGTTCTTC. Translated: CASSVPSGTPADEQFF. The whole variable domain, filled in from reference TRBV9 and TRBJ2-1, reads DSGVTQTPKHLITATGQRVTLRCSPRSGDLSVYWYQQSLDQGLQFLIQYYNGEERAKGNILERFSAQQFPDLHSELNLSSLELGDSALYFCASSVPSGTPADEQFFGPGTRLTVL.

This clone was found a few times. V gene TRBV7-8 combines with J gene TRBJ1-5; possible D gene TRBD1, 5 bases. The V and J ends lost 1 base and 3 bases respectively, with 10 bases between them. The CDR3 totals 15 residues. Germline assignment: CDR1 SGHVS and CDR2 FQNEAQ. The CDR3 DNA reads as TGTGCCAGCAGCTTAGTCCCAGGGAACAATCAGCCCCAGCATTTT. Translating gives CASSLVPGNNQPQHF.